The 13 T cell receptor beta chains below all came from one sample that was sequenced in a study of cytomegalovirus exposure and HLA in healthy donors. The PCR had 60 Vbeta and 13 Jbeta primers. Method: immunoSEQ multiplex PCR; TCRdb's copy keeps in-frame clones and lacks some. The profile covers 100,000 or so clones, with 60% to 85% appearing a single time and roughly 5% taken by the ten largest. The sequencing input was PBMCs. The receptors originated from a man in his thirties or forties in good health and CMV-seropositive.

The chain joins TRBV7-9 to TRBJ1-2; D uncertain. The CDR3 runs 11 residues. V lost 10 bases and J 4 bases, leaving 10 bases between the germline ends. Looked up from germline, CDR1 is SEHNR and CDR2 is FQNEAQ (reference sequence). This chain's CDR3 is CAILNGYGYTF. The CDR3 coding sequence is TGTGCCATCCTAAACGGCTATGGCTACACCTTC. The full variable domain, rest sourced from reference TRBV7-9 and TRBJ1-2, is DTGVSQNPRHKITKRGQNVTFRCDPISEHNRLYWYRQTLGQGPEFLTYFQNEAQLEKSRLLSDRFSAERPKGSFSTLEIQRTEQGDSAMYLCAILNGYGYTFGSGTRLTVV.

V usage is TRBV30 and J usage is TRBJ2-1, with D tentatively TRBD1 (6 bases). The CDR3 has 15 residues. Trimming took 5 bases from V and 6 from J, leaving 20 bases between them. The germline CDR1 and CDR2 sequences are GTSNPN and SVGIG (reference sequence). CDR3 in DNA: TGTGCCTGGGCCCGTGGGGGACACTTCTCCAATGAGCAGTTCTTC. Its translation is CAWARGGHFSNEQFF.

The rearrangement joins TRBV2 to TRBJ1-2; D not resolved. Germline values: CDR1 SNHLY, CDR2 FYNNEI. The germline V and J ends were trimmed by 6 bases and 1 base, with 21 bases remaining between them. The CDR3 has 17 residues. The CDR3 bases are TGTGCCAGCAGCTTAACGGGAAGGACCGATATTAACTATGGCTACACCTTC. As protein: CASSLTGRTDINYGYTF.

The chain links TRBV27 to TRBJ2-1; 9 bases are shared with TRBD2. The germline gives CDR1 MNHEY, CDR2 SMNVEV (reference sequence). The V segment lost 5 bases and the J segment 7 bases; nucleotides outside the gene matches: 9. This CDR3 is 15 amino acids long. The CDR3 DNA is TGTGCCAGCAGTCCCGGTAGCGGGAGCGGAAATGAGCAGTTCTTC. Residues: CASSPGSGSGNEQFF.

This clone was detected only a few times. The gene calls are TRBV25-1 and TRBJ1-1; D is possibly TRBD1 (5 bases). This CDR3 has 14 residues. Germline V CDR1 and CDR2: MGHDK, SYGVNS. Trimming took off 6 bases at V and 11 bases at J, with 22 bases between the two ends. The CDR3, as DNA: TGTGCCAGCAGCATGACCCAGGGTAGATCTAGGGCTTTCTTT. Encoded protein: CASSMTQGRSRAFF.

The J gene is TRBJ1-2, the V gene TRBV7-9; possible D gene TRBD1, 6 bases. CDR1 is SEHNR and CDR2 is FQNEAQ in the germline V gene (reference sequence). Trimming pared 5 bases from V and 8 bases from J, leaving 15 bases between. This CDR3 has 13 amino acids. The CDR3 DNA sequence: TGTGCCAGCAGCCTGCGGGGGGCGTGGGGCTACACCTTC. Its protein is CASSLRGAWGYTF. The full variable domain, with the rest looked up from reference TRBV7-9 and TRBJ1-2, is DTGVSQNPRHKITKRGQNVTFRCDPISEHNRLYWYRQTLGQGPEFLTYFQNEAQLEKSRLLSDRFSAERPKGSFSTLEIQRTEQGDSAMYLCASSLRGAWGYTFGSGTRLTVV.

CDR3 region: CASRGQLPSGANVLTF. Written as DNA, the CDR3 is TGTGCCAGCAGGGGACAGCTACCCTCTGGGGCCAACGTCCTGACTTTC. V gene TRBV19 combines with J gene TRBJ2-6, with 7 bases fitting TRBD1. Trimming at V came to 9 bases and at J to 0 bases, leaving 8 bases not matched to a gene. The CDR3 contains 16 residues. Looked up from germline, CDR1 is LNHDA and CDR2 is SQIVND (reference sequence).

This chain links TRBV19 with TRBJ1-5, with D possibly TRBD1 on 5 matching bases. The V and J ends lost 6 bases and 4 bases respectively, with 16 bases between them. Germline V gene data show CDR1 as LNHDA and CDR2 as SQIVND (reference sequence). The CDR3 spans 15 residues. The CDR3 protein is CASSPPGRVNQPQHF. CDR3 nucleotide sequence: TGTGCCAGTAGCCCCCCGGGCAGGGTAAATCAGCCCCAGCATTTT.

This sequence joins TRBV7-3 and TRBJ1-1; 8 nucleotides align to TRBD1. V was pared by 2 bases and J by 6 bases, with 5 bases of the junction left unmatched. This CDR3 has 14 amino acids. Germline lookup yields CDR1 SGHTA and CDR2 FQGTGA. CDR3 sequence (DNA): TGTGCCAGCAGCTTACAGGGGGCGGGGTCTGAAGCTTTCTTT. Residues: CASSLQGAGSEAFF. The full variable domain, its missing parts supplied by reference TRBV7-3 and TRBJ1-1, is GAGVSQTPSNKVTEKGKYVELRCDPISGHTALYWYRQSLGQGPEFLIYFQGTGAADDSGLPNDRFFAVRPEGSVSTLKIQRTERGDSAVYLCASSLQGAGSEAFFGQGTRLTVV.

The chain recombines TRBV28 with TRBJ1-1; 9 bases map to TRBD1. V lost 6 bases, J lost 3 bases, and 14 bases stayed unmatched. Looked up from germline, CDR1 is MDHEN and CDR2 is SYDVKM. The CDR3 is 17 residues long. CDR3 amino acids: CASRGWGQGVTDTEAFF. In nucleotides, the CDR3 is TGTGCCAGCAGGGGGTGGGGACAGGGTGTTACGGACACTGAAGCTTTCTTT.

This chain uses TRBV4-3 with TRBJ2-7; weak D call: TRBD1 (6 bases). Trimming removed 3 bases at V and 3 bases at J, with 15 bases between. Germline CDR1 is LGHNA and CDR2 is YSLEER. CDR3 length: 15 amino acids. DNA of the CDR3: TGCGCCAGCAGCCATCAACAGGGAGTAGGCTACGAGCAGTACTTC. Its translation: CASSHQQGVGYEQYF.

This chain connects TRBV30 to TRBJ2-3, with TRBD2 matching 7 bases. Trimming cost V 1 base and J 12 bases; bases outside gene matches: 13. Per the germline V gene, CDR1 is GTSNPN and CDR2 is SVGIG (reference sequence). The CDR3 is 14 residues long. The CDR3 loop is CAWSGSGGVPQQYF. The CDR3 nucleotides are TGTGCCTGGAGTGGGAGTGGGGGGGTCCCCCAACAGTATTTT.

The gene calls are TRBV4-2 and TRBJ2-2; tentatively, D is TRBD1 (6 bases). CDR1 is LGHNA and CDR2 is YNFKEQ in the germline V gene. The V end was cut by 0 bases, the J end by 0 bases, with 11 bases between. This CDR3 has 17 amino acids. CDR3 sequence reads: CASSQDGGRSNTGELFF. CDR3 in DNA: TGTGCCAGCAGCCAAGATGGGGGCAGATCGAACACCGGGGAGCTGTTTTTT.